Listed here is a single T cell receptor (beta chain). An immunoSEQ assay, version v3.0, was performed at survey level. Per-sample TRB depth target: about 40,000-55,000 T-cell genomes. Method: immunoSEQ multiplex PCR; TCRdb's copy keeps in-frame clones and lacks some. The repertoire holds fewer than 40,000 clones, with 94% as singletons. These data belong to a study of long-term antiretroviral therapy in people with HIV. V was shortened by 4 bases and J by 4 bases, with 16 bases between the two germline ends. Germline V CDR1 and CDR2: MGHDK, SYGVNS. This CDR3 contains 15 residues. The sequenced sample was unsorted PBMCs, obtained approximately 5 years after starting antiretroviral therapy. The source of this sequence is a woman aged 50 to 65 with HIV. The chain employs TRBV25-1 and TRBJ2-5, with D tentatively TRBD2 (6 bases). The CDR3: CASSAVAEPRETQYF. DNA for the CDR3: TGTGCCAGCAGTGCCGTAGCGGAACCCCGAGAGACCCAGTACTTC.